The present entry profiles one T cell receptor (beta chain) with its context. In the authors' workflow: Cell counts per sample came from amplifying reference gene primers. Here immunoSEQ multiplex PCR was the method, and the copy in TCRdb shows in-frame clones only, minus some. V and J calls and clone size come straight from that table; D and trimming were deduced from the DNA. This table holds about 120,000 clones, around 83% found once. The sample originates from a study of blood T cell repertoires in COVID-19. Study in general: The United States, Italy and Spain supplied acute and convalescent COVID-19 samples.

The V gene's germline CDR1 is LNHDA and CDR2 SQIVND (reference sequence). The CDR3 totals 17 residues. Trimming at V came to 7 bases and at J to 0 bases, leaving 12 bases not matched to a gene. Sequences were obtained from peripheral blood. The chain carries TRBV19 and TRBJ2-1; 7 nucleotides line up with TRBD2. The receptor's source is a man older than 75 with active or convalescent COVID-19. CDR3 protein: CASKRGGGASSYNEQFF. The DNA of the CDR3 is TGTGCCAGTAAGCGAGGCGGGGGTGCAAGCTCCTACAATGAGCAGTTCTTC. Using reference TRBV19 and TRBJ2-1 for the parts outside the CDR3, the full variable domain is DGGITQSPKYLFRKEGQNVTLSCEQNLNHDAMYWYRQDPGQGLRLIYYSQIVNDFQKGDIAEGYSVSREKKESFPLTVTSAQKNPTAFYLCASKRGGGASSYNEQFFGPGTRLTVL.